This TCR beta chain was retrieved from a study of blood T cell repertoires in COVID-19. Study overall: Whether acute or convalescent, the COVID-19 samples came from the United States, Italy and Spain. T cells, B-cell-depleted T cells, or PBMCs supplied cDNA or gDNA.

Clones were sequenced by immunoSEQ multiplex PCR, and TCRdb holds only the in-frame ones, with some missing. Among approximately 110,000 clones listed, over 70% were seen once. J gave up 7 bases and V 0 bases, and 5 bases lay outside the gene matches. CDR1 and CDR2 (germline): SGHRS, YFSETQ. CDR3 size: 15 residues. Sequenced input: peripheral blood. The clonotype originates from a middle-aged man with acute or convalescent COVID-19. The chain employs TRBV5-1 and TRBJ2-1; 9 nucleotides match TRBD2. For the CDR3, the DNA is TGCGCCAGCAGCTTGGTTGCTAGCGGGGCGAATGAGCAGTTCTTC. Protein: CASSLVASGANEQFF.